This T cell receptor (beta chain) was sequenced in a study of human T cells and chemical hapten exposure. About the research overall: Patients, mostly women, had alopecia areata, alopecia totalis or alopecia universalis.

Regarding time point: patch test 1, 2 weeks after DPC sensitization. Treatment in this sample: therapeutic diphenylcyclopropenone sensitization with weekly scalp DPC. Per the germline V gene, CDR1 is SEHNR and CDR2 is FQNEAQ (reference sequence). V dropped 11 bases and J dropped 7; count of bases not matched to a gene: 8. This CDR3 is 12 amino acids long. MiXCR, applied by TCRdb to the RACE reads, yields one record per CDR3 protein. The table has about 99,000 distinct CDR3 sequences, 9.5% to 15% seen once; the top ten hold roughly 2%. This chain joins TRBV7-9 and TRBJ2-1, with 7 bases aligning to TRBD1. The source material was whole blood, sampled in connection with sensitization to the hapten diphenylcyclopropenone (DPC). The TCR originated in a woman aged 40 to 50 with alopecia areata. Some clones in this sample may be carry-over from other donors' samples. The CDR3 region has the DNA TGTGCCTGCCGGGACAGCAGGAATGAGCAGTTCTTC. Translated, it gives CACRDSRNEQFF.